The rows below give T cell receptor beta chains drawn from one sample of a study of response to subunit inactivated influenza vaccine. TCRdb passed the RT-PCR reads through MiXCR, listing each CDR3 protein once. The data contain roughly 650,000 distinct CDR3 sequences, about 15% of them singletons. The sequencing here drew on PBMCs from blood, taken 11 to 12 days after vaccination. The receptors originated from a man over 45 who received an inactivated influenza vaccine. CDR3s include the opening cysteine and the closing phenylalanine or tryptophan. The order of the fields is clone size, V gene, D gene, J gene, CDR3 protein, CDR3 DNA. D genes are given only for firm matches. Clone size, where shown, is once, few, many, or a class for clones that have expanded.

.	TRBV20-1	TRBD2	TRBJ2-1	CSASLADYNEQFF	TGCAGTGCTAGTCTAGCGGACTACAATGAGCAGTTCTTC
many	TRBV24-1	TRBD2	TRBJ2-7	CATSDSLASGDEQYF	TGTGCCACCAGTGATTCCCTTGCAAGCGGGGACGAGCAGTACTTC
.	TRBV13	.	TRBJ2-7	CASSPTPSEQYF	TGTGCCAGCAGCCCAACCCCGAGCGAGCAGTACTTC
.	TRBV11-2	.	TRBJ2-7	CASSPGPVNEQYF	TGTGCCAGCAGCCCGGGGCCCGTGAACGAGCAGTACTTC
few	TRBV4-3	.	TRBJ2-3	CASSQYIFDTDTQYF	TGCGCCAGCAGCCAGTACATTTTCGATACAGATACGCAGTATTTT
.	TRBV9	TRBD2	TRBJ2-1	CASSARGLADPSSYNEQFF	TGTGCCAGCAGCGCTAGGGGACTAGCGGACCCGAGCTCCTACAATGAGCAGTTCTTC
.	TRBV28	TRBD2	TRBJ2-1	CASSPRLAGGPGYNEQFF	TGTGCCAGCTCCCCGAGGCTAGCGGGGGGGCCGGGGTACAATGAGCAGTTCTTC
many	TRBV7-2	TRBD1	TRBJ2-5	CASSLRIGTAGETQYF	TGTGCCAGCAGCTTAAGAATAGGGACAGCCGGAGAGACCCAGTACTTC
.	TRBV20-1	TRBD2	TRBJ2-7	CSARDLLLAGAYEQYF	TGCAGTGCTAGAGATCTCTTGTTAGCGGGGGCGTACGAGCAGTACTTC
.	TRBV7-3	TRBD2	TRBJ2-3	CASSLNSAGVTDTQYF	TGTGCCAGCAGCTTAAACTCCGCGGGAGTGACAGATACGCAGTATTTT
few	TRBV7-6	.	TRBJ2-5	CASSLDRSMGTQYF	TGTGCCAGCAGCCTGGACCGGTCAATGGGGACCCAGTACTTC
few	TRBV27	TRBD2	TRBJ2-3	CASSFSSVTSGTDTQYF	TGTGCCAGCAGTTTCTCGTCCGTGACTAGCGGCACAGATACGCAGTATTTT
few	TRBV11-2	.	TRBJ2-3	CASSQEDSTDTQYF	TGTGCCAGCAGCCAAGAGGACAGCACAGATACGCAGTATTTT
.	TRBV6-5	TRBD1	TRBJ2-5	CASSYLRTGGGETQYF	TGTGCCAGCAGTTACTTAAGGACAGGGGGCGGGGAGACCCAGTACTTC
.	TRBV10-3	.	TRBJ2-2	CAITTDPLTDGELFF	TGTGCCATCACCACCGATCCTTTGACGGACGGGGAGCTGTTTTTT
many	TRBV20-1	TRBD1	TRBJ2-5	CSARDGQGAVETQYF	TGCAGTGCTAGAGACGGACAGGGGGCTGTGGAGACCCAGTACTTC
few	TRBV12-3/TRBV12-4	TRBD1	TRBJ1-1	CASILRGHGTEAFF	TGTGCCAGCATCCTCAGGGGGCACGGCACTGAAGCTTTCTTT
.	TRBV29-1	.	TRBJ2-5	CSGGSETQYF	TGCAGCGGGGGTAGTGAGACCCAGTACTTC
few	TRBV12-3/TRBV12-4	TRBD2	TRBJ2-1	CASKETSARNEQFF	TGTGCCAGCAAGGAGACTAGCGCCCGAAATGAGCAGTTCTTC
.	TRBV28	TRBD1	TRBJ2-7	CASSSYEWDRGSLEQYF	TGTGCCAGCAGTTCTTACGAATGGGACAGGGGGTCCCTCGAGCAGTACTTC
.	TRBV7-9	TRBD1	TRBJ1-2	CASSFPDRGLQLRGYTF	TGTGCCAGCAGCTTCCCGGACAGGGGCCTCCAGCTACGCGGCTACACCTTC
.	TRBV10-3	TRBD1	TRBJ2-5	CAISDLTGVQETQYF	TGTGCCATCAGTGATCTGACAGGGGTCCAAGAGACCCAGTACTTC
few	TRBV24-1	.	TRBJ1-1	CATRGASVQTEAFF	TGTGCCACCAGGGGGGCGAGTGTCCAGACTGAAGCTTTCTTT
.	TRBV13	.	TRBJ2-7	CAISSGTWGTEQYF	TGTGCCATCAGCTCCGGGACTTGGGGGACTGAACAGTACTTC
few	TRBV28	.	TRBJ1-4	CASSFGSGRGEKLFF	TGTGCCAGCAGTTTTGGGTCAGGCAGGGGTGAAAAACTGTTTTTT
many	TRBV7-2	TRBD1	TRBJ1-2	CASSLTGVEGYTF	TGTGCCAGCAGCTTGACAGGGGTTGAGGGCTACACCTTC
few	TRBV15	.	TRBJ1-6	CATSSWDSPLHF	TGTGCCACCAGCTCCTGGGATTCACCCCTCCACTTT
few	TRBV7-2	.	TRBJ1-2	CASSLGGGRGYGYTF	TGTGCCAGCAGCTTAGGTGGCGGGAGGGGGTACGGCTACACCTTC
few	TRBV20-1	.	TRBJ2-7	CSARDPARKLSYEQYF	TGCAGTGCTAGAGATCCCGCCCGGAAGCTCTCCTACGAGCAGTACTTC
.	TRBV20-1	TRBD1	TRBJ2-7	CSARARDRGGEQYF	TGCAGTGCTAGAGCTCGGGACAGGGGCGGTGAGCAGTACTTC
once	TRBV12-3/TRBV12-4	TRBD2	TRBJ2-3	CASSLTSGMQYF	TGTGCCAGCAGTTTAACTAGCGGGATGCAGTATTTT
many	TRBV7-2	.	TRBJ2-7	CASSLATTYEQYF	TGTGCCAGCAGCTTAGCGACTACCTACGAGCAGTACTTC
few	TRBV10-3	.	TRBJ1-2	CAIRGLRSGYTF	TGTGCCATCAGGGGCCTAAGAAGCGGCTACACCTTC
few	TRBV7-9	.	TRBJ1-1	CASSLPVDRYTEAFF	TGTGCCAGCAGCTTACCGGTAGATCGGTACACTGAAGCTTTCTTT
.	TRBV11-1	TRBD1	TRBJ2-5	CASSLGTVREETQYF	TGTGCCAGCAGCCTCGGGACAGTTAGAGAGGAGACCCAGTACTTC
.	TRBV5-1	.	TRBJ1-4	CASHRSTNEKLFF	TGCGCCAGCCACAGATCAACTAATGAAAAACTGTTTTTT
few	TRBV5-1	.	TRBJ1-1	CASSSGINTEAFF	TGCGCCAGCAGCTCGGGGATTAACACTGAAGCTTTCTTT
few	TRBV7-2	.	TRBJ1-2	CASSQQGANYGYTF	TGTGCCAGCAGCCAACAGGGCGCTAACTATGGCTACACCTTC
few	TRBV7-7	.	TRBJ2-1	CASSLSFGNEQFF	TGTGCTAGCAGCTTATCATTCGGAAATGAGCAGTTCTTC
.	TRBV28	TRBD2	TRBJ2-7	CASSLSYGTSGTYEQYF	TGTGCCAGCAGTTTGAGTTACGGGACTAGCGGGACCTACGAGCAGTACTTC
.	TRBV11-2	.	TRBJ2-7	CASSLARAGYEQYF	TGTGCCAGCAGCTTAGCCAGGGCTGGCTACGAGCAGTACTTC
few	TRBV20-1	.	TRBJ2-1	CSLGGWTSSVYEQFF	TGCAGTTTAGGGGGCTGGACTAGTTCAGTCTATGAGCAGTTCTTC
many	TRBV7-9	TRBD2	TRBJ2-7	CASSVGLAVAEQYF	TGTGCCAGCAGCGTGGGACTAGCGGTTGCCGAGCAGTACTTC
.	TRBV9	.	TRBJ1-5	CASSVGWGGQPQHF	TGTGCCAGCAGCGTAGGTTGGGGAGGTCAGCCCCAGCATTTT
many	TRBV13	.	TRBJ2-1	CASSYENYNEQFF	TGTGCCAGCAGCTACGAAAACTACAATGAGCAGTTCTTC
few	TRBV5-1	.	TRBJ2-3	CASSPGAQTHDTQYF	TGCGCCAGCAGCCCTGGGGCGCAAACACATGATACGCAGTATTTT